Listed here are 15 T cell receptor beta chains from one sample, sequenced in a study. TCRdb redid the calling of the 5' RACE reads with MiXCR, one entry per CDR3 protein. Of under 9,500 distinct CDR3 sequences in the sample, about half are singletons; the top ten hold about 3%. Cells sorted as Tregs were CD4+, CD25+ and CD127-/low. Material for sequencing was Tregs sorted from a lymph node. The source of these receptors is a female donor with breast cancer.

V and J are TRBV7-6 and TRBJ2-3; TRBD1 matches at 9 bases. The length of the CDR3 is 14 residues. Germline CDR1 SGHVS, CDR2 FNYEAQ. J gave up 5 bases and V 5 bases, and 5 bases lay outside the gene matches. CDR3 sequence reads: CASSDGQGIDTQYF. Here the CDR3 DNA reads TGTGCCAGCAGCGATGGACAGGGGATAGATACGCAGTATTTT. The full variable domain, in which reference TRBV7-6 and TRBJ2-3 provide the parts outside the CDR3, is GAGVSQSPRYKVTKRGQDVALRCDPISGHVSLYWYRQALGQGPEFLTYFNYEAQQDKSGLPNDRFSAERPEGSISTLTIQRTEQRDSAMYRCASSDGQGIDTQYFGPGTRLTVL.

The V gene is TRBV29-1, the J gene TRBJ2-1; maybe TRBD1 (6 bases). The CDR3 extends over 15 amino acids. Germline V CDR1 and CDR2: SQVTM, ANQGSEA. V lost 7 bases to trimming and J lost 5 bases, with 21 bases between them. CDR3 sequence: CSARGGQGRDNEQFF. The CDR3 region has the DNA TGCAGCGCCCGAGGGGGTCAGGGCAGAGACAATGAGCAGTTCTTC.

With respect to this clonotype: A much larger clone differs by one base, so this may be a read error. The chain recombines TRBV6-5 with TRBJ1-1; no firm D call. Trimming shortened V by 10 bases and J by 4 bases, and 10 bases separated the two germline ends. The germline V gene encodes CDR1 MNHEY and CDR2 SVGAGI. CDR3 length equals 11 residues. Here the CDR3 DNA reads TGTGCCACCCGTCACGGCACTGAAGCTTTCTTT. Translation gives CATRHGTEAFF.

This clonotype was counted between two and nine times. This chain connects TRBV7-9 to TRBJ2-1; 10 nucleotides line up with TRBD2. Germline-derived CDR1 and CDR2 are SEHNR and FQNEAQ (reference sequence). CDR3 length: 16 amino acids. Unmatched junction bases numbered 9, after V lost 5 bases and J lost 5 bases. The CDR3, as DNA: TGTGCCAGCAGCCGCCCTCTAGCGGGAGCCGACAATGAGCAGTTCTTC. This translates into CASSRPLAGADNEQFF.

This chain links TRBV25-1 with TRBJ2-1; 9 nucleotides line up with TRBD2. The CDR3 runs 17 residues. J lost 9 bases, V lost 5 bases, and 17 bases had no gene match. Per germline, CDR1 MGHDK and CDR2 SYGVNS. The CDR3 loop reads CASSKLGAGGPGSEQFF. Written as DNA, the CDR3 is TGTGCCAGCAGTAAGCTTGGGGCGGGAGGGCCAGGTAGTGAGCAGTTCTTC.

The CDR3 DNA reads TGTGCCAGCAGCCCCGGGACTGGTGGCAAGTACTTC. Translating gives CASSPGTGGKYF. The chain has TRBV7-9 and TRBJ2-4, with D possibly TRBD2 on 6 matching bases. The V gene's germline CDR1 is SEHNR and CDR2 FQNEAQ (reference sequence). Trimming stripped 5 bases from V and 14 bases from J, with 16 bases between. There are 12 residues in the CDR3.

This clonotype has a single count. At one of its ends the junction is not consistent with the germline gene, which may arise from a read error. The chain uses TRBV10-3 and TRBJ2-1; 12 bases are shared with TRBD1. The CDR3 contains 16 residues. CDR1 is ENHRY, CDR2 SYGVKD, per germline. CDR3 nucleotides: TGTGCCATCAGTGACCCGGGACAGGGGGCGCGGGAGGAGCGGTTCTTC. Protein: CAISDPGQGAREERFF.

This chain links TRBV5-6 with TRBJ1-1; no clear D gene. Trimming took off 1 base at V and 2 bases at J, with 6 bases between the two ends. This CDR3 has 13 amino acids. CDR1 and CDR2 from the germline V gene are SGHDT and YYEEEE. As DNA, the CDR3 is TGTGCCAGCAGCTTGCGAGTTAACACTGAAGCTTTCTTT. Residues: CASSLRVNTEAFF.

This clonotype was recorded a few times. V is TRBV12-3 or TRBV12-4 and J is TRBJ1-1; D is unclear. The germline V and J ends were trimmed by 2 bases and 2 bases, with 3 bases remaining between them. The CDR3 extends over 12 amino acids. CDR3 in DNA: TGTGCCAGCAGTTTACCTAACACTGAAGCTTTCTTT. This gives the protein CASSLPNTEAFF.

This clonotype has a handful of counts. The CDR3 region is CAVGGDLSYEQYF. DNA of the CDR3: TGTGCCGTCGGGGGGGACCTCTCCTACGAGCAGTACTTC. The rearrangement joins TRBV10-3 to TRBJ2-7; 8 bases fit TRBD2. The CDR3 contains 13 residues. Germline assignment: CDR1 ENHRY and CDR2 SYGVKD. The trim removed 11 bases at V and 0 bases at J, leaving 6 bases unmatched.

The chain joins TRBV9 to TRBJ2-2, with no clear D. Germline V gene sequence: CDR1 SGDLS, CDR2 YYNGEE. The CDR3 is 12 amino acids. The V gene lost 0 bases and the J gene lost 8 bases, with 5 bases spanning the gap. The CDR3 loop reads CASSVGEGELFF. The CDR3 bases are TGTGCCAGCAGCGTAGGGGAAGGGGAGCTGTTTTTT.

The rearrangement links TRBV20-1 to TRBJ2-3; D may correspond to TRBD1 or TRBD2 (5 bases each). The CDR3 spans 17 residues. CDR1 and CDR2 from the germline V gene are DFQATT and SNEGSKA (reference sequence). Deletions cut 3 bases from V and 4 bases from J, with 23 bases between. DNA for the CDR3: TGCAGTGCTAGGTACGGGGACGATCGACTCGAGGCAGATACGCAGTATTTT. Encoded protein: CSARYGDDRLEADTQYF.

This clonotype was seen just once. J is TRBJ2-3 and V is TRBV7-9; D is ambiguous. Germline V gene data show CDR1 as SEHNR and CDR2 as FQNEAQ (reference sequence). The ends were cut back, 3 bases at V and 4 bases at J, with 8 bases in the middle. This CDR3 is 13 amino acids long. The CDR3, as DNA: TGTGCCAGCAGCTTCCCTCTTGCAGATACGCAGTATTTT. This sequence encodes CASSFPLADTQYF.

The chain employs TRBV30 and TRBJ2-3; D gene ambiguous. The CDR3 is 16 residues long. CDR1 is GTSNPN, CDR2 SVGIG, per germline (reference sequence). Trimming removed 3 bases at V and 0 bases at J, with 16 bases between. The DNA of the CDR3 is TGTGCCTGGAGCGAAGGTATAGAGGTCAGCACAGATACGCAGTATTTT. Translation: CAWSEGIEVSTDTQYF.

The chain uses TRBV15 and TRBJ2-3; 9 bases map to TRBD1. The CDR3 has 15 residues. Germline V gene data show CDR1 as LNHNV and CDR2 as YYDKDF (reference sequence). The V gene end was trimmed by 6 bases and the J gene end by 1 base; junction bases not matched to a gene: 5. In DNA, the CDR3 is TGTGCCACCAGGATGCGGACAGGGGGCACAGATACGCAGTATTTT. This gives the protein CATRMRTGGTDTQYF.